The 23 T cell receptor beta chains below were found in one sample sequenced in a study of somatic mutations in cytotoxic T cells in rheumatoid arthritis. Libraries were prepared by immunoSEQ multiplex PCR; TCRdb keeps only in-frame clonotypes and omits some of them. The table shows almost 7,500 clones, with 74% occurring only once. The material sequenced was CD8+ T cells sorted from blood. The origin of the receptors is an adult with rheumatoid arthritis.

DNA of the CDR3: TGTGCCAGCAGCTTCCTCGAGCTAGCGGAGAATGAGCAGTTCTTC. This sequence encodes CASSFLELAENEQFF. V usage is TRBV7-9 and J usage is TRBJ2-1, with 7 bases identical to TRBD2. CDR1 SEHNR and CDR2 FQNEAQ come from the germline V gene (reference sequence). The V gene end was trimmed by 3 bases and the J gene end by 7 bases; junction bases not matched to a gene: 9. The CDR3 length is 15 residues.

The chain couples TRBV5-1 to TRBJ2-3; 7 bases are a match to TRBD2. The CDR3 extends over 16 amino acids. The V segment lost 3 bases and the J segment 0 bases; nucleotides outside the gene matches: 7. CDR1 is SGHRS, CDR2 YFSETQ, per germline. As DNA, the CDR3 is TGCGCCAGCAGCTCCCCCCTAGCGGTGAGCACAGATACGCAGTATTTT. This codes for CASSSPLAVSTDTQYF.

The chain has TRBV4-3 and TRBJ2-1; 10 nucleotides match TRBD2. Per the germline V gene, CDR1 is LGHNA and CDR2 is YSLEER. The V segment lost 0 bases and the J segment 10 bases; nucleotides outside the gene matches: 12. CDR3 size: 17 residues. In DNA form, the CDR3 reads TGCGCCAGCAGCCAAGAGGCACCCATAGCGGGGGGCTTGGAGCAGTTCTTC. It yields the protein CASSQEAPIAGGLEQFF.

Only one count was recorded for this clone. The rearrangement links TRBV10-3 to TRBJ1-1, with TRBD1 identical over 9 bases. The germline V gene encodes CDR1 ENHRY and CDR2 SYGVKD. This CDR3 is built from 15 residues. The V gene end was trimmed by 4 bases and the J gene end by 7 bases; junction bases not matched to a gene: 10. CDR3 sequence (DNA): TGTGCCATCAGTGGGGGGACAGGGCCCACCTTTGAAGCTTTCTTT. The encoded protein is CAISGGTGPTFEAFF.

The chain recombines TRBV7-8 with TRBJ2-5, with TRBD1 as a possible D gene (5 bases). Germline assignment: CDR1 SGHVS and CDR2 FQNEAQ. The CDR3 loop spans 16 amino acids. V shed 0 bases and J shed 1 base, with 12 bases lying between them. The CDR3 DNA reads TGTGCCAGCAGCTTAGCGGACACGATGATCCAAGAGACCCAGTACTTC. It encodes CASSLADTMIQETQYF.

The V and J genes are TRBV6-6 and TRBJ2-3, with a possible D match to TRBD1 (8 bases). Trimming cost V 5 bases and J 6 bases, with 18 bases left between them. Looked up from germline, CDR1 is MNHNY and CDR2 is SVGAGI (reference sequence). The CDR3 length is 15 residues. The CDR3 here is CASSPTGGGSDTQYF. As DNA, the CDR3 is TGTGCCAGCAGTCCAACAGGGGGGGGTTCGGATACGCAGTATTTT.

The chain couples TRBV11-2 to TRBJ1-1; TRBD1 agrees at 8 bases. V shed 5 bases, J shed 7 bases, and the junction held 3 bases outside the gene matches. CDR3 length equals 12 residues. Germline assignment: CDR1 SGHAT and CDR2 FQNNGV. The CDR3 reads CASSLGTGEAFF. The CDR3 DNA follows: TGTGCCAGCAGCCTAGGGACAGGTGAAGCTTTCTTT.

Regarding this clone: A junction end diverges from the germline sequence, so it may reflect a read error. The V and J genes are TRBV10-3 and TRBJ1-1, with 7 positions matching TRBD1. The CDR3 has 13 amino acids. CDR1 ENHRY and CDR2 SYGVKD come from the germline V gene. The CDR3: CASSDRVPSEAFF. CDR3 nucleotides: TGTGCCAGCAGTGACAGGGTACCCTCTGAAGCTTTCTTT.

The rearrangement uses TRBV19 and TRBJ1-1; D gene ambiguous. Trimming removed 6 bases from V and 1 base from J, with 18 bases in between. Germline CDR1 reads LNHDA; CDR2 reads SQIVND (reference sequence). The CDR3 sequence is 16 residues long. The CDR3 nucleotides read TGTGCCAGTAGGTTGGCTACCGTTGGGAGGAACACTGAAGCTTTCTTT. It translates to CASRLATVGRNTEAFF.

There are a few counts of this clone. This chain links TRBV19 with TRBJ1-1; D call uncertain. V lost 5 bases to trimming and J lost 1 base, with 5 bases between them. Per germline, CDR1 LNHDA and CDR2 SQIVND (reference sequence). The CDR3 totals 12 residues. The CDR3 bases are TGTGCCAGTAGTGACCCGAACACTGAAGCTTTCTTT. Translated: CASSDPNTEAFF.

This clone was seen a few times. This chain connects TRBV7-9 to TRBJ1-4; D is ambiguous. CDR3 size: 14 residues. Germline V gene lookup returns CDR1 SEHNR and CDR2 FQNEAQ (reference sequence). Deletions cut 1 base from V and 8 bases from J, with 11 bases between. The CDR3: CASSLGLGFEKLFF. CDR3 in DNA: TGTGCCAGCAGCTTAGGATTGGGTTTCGAAAAACTGTTTTTT.

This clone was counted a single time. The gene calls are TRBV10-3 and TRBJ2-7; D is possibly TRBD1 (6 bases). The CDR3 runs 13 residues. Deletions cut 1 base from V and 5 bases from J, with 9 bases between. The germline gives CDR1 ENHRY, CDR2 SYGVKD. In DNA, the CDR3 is TGTGCCATCAGTGAGTGGCCAGGGGACGAGCAGTACTTC. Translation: CAISEWPGDEQYF.

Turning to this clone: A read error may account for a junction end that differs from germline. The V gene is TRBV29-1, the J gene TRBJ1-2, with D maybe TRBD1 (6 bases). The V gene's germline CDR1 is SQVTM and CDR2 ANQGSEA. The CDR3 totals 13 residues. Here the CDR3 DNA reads TGCAGCGGTGAAGCTACGGGGGCTGGTGGCTACACCTTC. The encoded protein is CSGEATGAGGYTF.

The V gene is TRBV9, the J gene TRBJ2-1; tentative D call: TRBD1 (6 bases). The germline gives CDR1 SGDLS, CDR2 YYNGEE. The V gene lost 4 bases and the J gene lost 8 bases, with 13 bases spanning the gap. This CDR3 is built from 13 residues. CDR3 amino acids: CASSPKGVHEQFF. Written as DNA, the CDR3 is TGTGCCAGCAGCCCAAAGGGGGTCCATGAGCAGTTCTTC.

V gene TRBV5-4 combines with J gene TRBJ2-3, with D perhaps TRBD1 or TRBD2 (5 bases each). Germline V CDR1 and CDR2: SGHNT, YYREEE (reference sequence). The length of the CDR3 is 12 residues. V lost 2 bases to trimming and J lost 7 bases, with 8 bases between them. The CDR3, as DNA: TGTGCCAGCAGCTTCGGGGCAAATACGCAGTATTTT. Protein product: CASSFGANTQYF.

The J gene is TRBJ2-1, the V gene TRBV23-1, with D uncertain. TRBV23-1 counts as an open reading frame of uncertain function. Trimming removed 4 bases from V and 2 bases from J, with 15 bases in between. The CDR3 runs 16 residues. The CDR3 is CASSRSGPGPYNEQFF. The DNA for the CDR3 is TGCGCCAGCAGTCGGTCTGGGCCCGGACCCTACAATGAGCAGTTCTTC.

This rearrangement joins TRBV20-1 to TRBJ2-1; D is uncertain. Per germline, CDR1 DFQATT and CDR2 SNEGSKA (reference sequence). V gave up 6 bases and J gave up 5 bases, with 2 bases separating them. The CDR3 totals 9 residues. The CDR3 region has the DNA TGCAGTGCAAACAATGAGCAGTTCTTC. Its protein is CSANNEQFF.

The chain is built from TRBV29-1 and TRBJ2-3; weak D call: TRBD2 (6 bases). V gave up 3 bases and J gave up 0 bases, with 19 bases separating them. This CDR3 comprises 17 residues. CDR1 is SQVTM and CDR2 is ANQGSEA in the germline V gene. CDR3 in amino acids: CSVDHSVASASTDTQYF. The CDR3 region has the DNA TGCAGCGTTGACCACTCGGTAGCTAGCGCTAGCACAGATACGCAGTATTTT.

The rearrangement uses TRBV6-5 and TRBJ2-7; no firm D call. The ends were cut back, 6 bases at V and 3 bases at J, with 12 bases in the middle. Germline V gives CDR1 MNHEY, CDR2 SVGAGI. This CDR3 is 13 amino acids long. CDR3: CASSTDLGYEQYF. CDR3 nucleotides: TGTGCCAGCAGCACAGATTTAGGCTACGAGCAGTACTTC.

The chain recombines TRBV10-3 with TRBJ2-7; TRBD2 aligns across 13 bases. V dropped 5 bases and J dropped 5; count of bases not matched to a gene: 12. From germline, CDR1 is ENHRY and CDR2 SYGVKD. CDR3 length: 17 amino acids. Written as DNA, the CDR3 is TGTGCCATCAGTATCAGCATCGGGACTAGCGGGAACAACGAGCAGTACTTC. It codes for CAISISIGTSGNNEQYF.

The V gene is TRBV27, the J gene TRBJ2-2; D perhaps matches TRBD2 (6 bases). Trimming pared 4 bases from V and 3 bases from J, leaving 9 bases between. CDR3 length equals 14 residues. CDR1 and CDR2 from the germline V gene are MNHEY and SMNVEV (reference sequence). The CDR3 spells CASSSGLYTGELFF. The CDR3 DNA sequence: TGTGCCAGCAGTTCGGGACTTTACACCGGGGAGCTGTTTTTT.

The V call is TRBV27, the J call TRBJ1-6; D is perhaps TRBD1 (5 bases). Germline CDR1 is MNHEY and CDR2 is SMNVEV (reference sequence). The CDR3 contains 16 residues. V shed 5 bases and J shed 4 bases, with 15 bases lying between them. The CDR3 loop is CASSTFRGTYNSPLHF. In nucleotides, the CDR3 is TGTGCCAGCAGTACTTTCCGGGGGACGTATAATTCACCCCTCCACTTT.

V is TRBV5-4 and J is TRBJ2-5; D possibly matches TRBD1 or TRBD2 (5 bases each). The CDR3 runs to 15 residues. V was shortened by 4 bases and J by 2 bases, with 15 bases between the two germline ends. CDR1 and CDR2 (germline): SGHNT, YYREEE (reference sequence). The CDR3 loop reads CASSGLGEGQETQYF. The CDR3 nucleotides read TGTGCCAGCAGCGGTCTGGGAGAGGGGCAAGAGACCCAGTACTTC.